This TCR beta chain was obtained from a study of shared clonotypes between healthy human individuals. Sequencing used immunoSEQ multiplex PCR; TCRdb keeps in-frame clones, though not all of them. The sample contains over 1.5 million clones, around 98% of which appear only once. With regard to this clone: No antigen is known for it.

The germline CDR1 and CDR2 sequences are LNHDA and SQIVND (reference sequence). V lost 7 bases and J lost 1, with 13 bases in between. This CDR3 is 14 amino acids long. Study observations and caveats: Larger richness was generally estimated for naive than memory subsets.

The gene calls are TRBV19 and TRBJ2-5; a weak D match, TRBD1 (6 bases). The TCR comes from a man aged 25 to 45 in good health. The material sequenced was naive CD4+ T cells sorted from blood. Stated subset: CD45RA+ positively selected. This chain's CDR3 is CASTPTGFQETQYF. CDR3 bases: TGTGCCAGTACCCCTACAGGGTTCCAAGAGACCCAGTACTTC.